This T cell receptor beta chain was recovered during a study of PD-1 blockade in classical Hodgkin lymphoma. Documented time point: cycle 4 day 1 (C4D1), after less than 7 weeks of nivolumab. Every single patient, without exception, relapsed after autologous stem cell transplantation, and brentuximab vedotin exposure varied. The study's findings and limits: It was reported that newly diagnosed patients had less baseline TCR diversity than healthy donors.

Clones were read by immunoSEQ multiplex PCR, and TCRdb kept only the in-frame ones, dropping some. The table lists tens of thousands of clones, roughly 92% of them singletons. The CDR3 is made up of 16 amino acids. Germline loops: CDR1 SSHAT, CDR2 FNYEAQ (reference sequence). Concerning this clone itself: No antigen is known for it. Compared with germline, one end of the junction differs, possibly owing to a read error.

This rearrangement joins TRBV7-7 to TRBJ1-6; TRBD1 matches at 8 bases. The source of this sequence is a human donor with classical Hodgkin lymphoma. The source material was peripheral blood mononuclear cells (PBMCs), sampled before the fourth cycle of nivolumab. As DNA, the CDR3 is TGTGCTAGCAGCTTAGCGGGACAGGCAGATAATTCACCCCTCCACTTT. It codes for CASSLAGQADNSPLHF.